Following are 30 T cell receptor beta chains from one sample sequenced in a study of blood T cells in healthy people across ages. Primers used in a second PCR of about 7 to 12 cycles were a sample-barcoded 5' primer and a J-beta primer mix. TCRdb redid the calling of the 5' RACE reads with MiXCR, one entry per CDR3 protein. The sample has some 1.7 million distinct CDR3 sequences; roughly 30% are singletons. Material for sequencing was blood. These receptors were obtained from a woman younger than 45 in good health.

With respect to this clonotype: A single base separates this from a much larger clone, so it may be a read error. J is TRBJ2-1 and V is TRBV20-1, with D possibly matching TRBD2 (6 bases). Trimming removed 3 bases from V and 13 bases from J, with 19 bases in between. The CDR3 contains 13 residues. Germline V lookup: CDR1 DFQATT, CDR2 SNEGSKA (reference sequence). The CDR3 DNA is TGCAGTGCTAGCAGCAATCCGGGGGAACAACAGTTCTTC. This gives the protein CSASSNPGEQQFF.

The chain's CDR3 is CASSLDSTNEQYF. In DNA form, the CDR3 reads TGTGCCAGCAGCCTAGATAGCACCAATGAGCAGTACTTC. The V call is TRBV7-2, the J call TRBJ2-4; D is unclear. Per germline, CDR1 SGHTA and CDR2 FQGNSA. This CDR3 has 13 residues. Trimming stripped 5 bases from V and 13 bases from J, with 18 bases between. Supplemented by reference TRBV7-2 and TRBJ2-4, the full variable domain reads GAGVSQSPSNKVTEKGKDVELRCDPISGHTALYWYRQSLGQGLEFLIYFQGNSAPDKSGLPSDRFSAERTGGSVSTLTIQRTQQEDSAVYLCASSLDSTNEQYFGAGTRLSVL.

The chain employs TRBV29-1 and TRBJ1-2; TRBD1 aligns across 8 bases. The CDR3 spans 14 residues. Germline V lookup: CDR1 SQVTM, CDR2 ANQGSEA. V lost 4 bases to trimming and J lost 3 bases; unmatched junction nucleotides: 7. CDR3 in amino acids: CSVADWGQDYGYTF. CDR3 nucleotide sequence: TGCAGCGTTGCGGACTGGGGACAGGACTATGGCTACACCTTC.

The chain combines TRBV10-1 with TRBJ2-7; either TRBD1 or TRBD2 may supply D (5 bases each). Germline-derived CDR1 and CDR2 are WNHNN and SYGVQD (reference sequence). CDR3 length equals 15 residues. V shed 4 bases and J shed 2 bases, with 15 bases lying between them. The CDR3 region has the DNA TGCGCCAGCAGTGGCCTTCGGGACGGCACCTACGAGCAGTACTTC. Translated, it gives CASSGLRDGTYEQYF.

CDR3 coding DNA: TGTGCCAGCAGGGGAAATTACAATGAGCAGTTCTTC. This encodes CASRGNYNEQFF. The J gene is TRBJ2-1, the V gene TRBV3-1; no reliable D call. This CDR3 is 12 amino acids long. In germline, CDR1 is LGHDT, CDR2 YNNKEL (reference sequence). Between the trimmed V and J ends, which lost 6 bases and 4 bases, there was a span of 7 bases.

The chain uses TRBV18 and TRBJ2-5; 8 bases are shared with TRBD1. The V and J ends lost 6 bases and 1 base, in that order; junction bases with no gene match: 7. The CDR3 contains 15 residues. Germline V CDR1 and CDR2: KGHSH, LQKENI. CDR3: CASSLLTGGQETQYF. In nucleotides, the CDR3 is TGTGCCAGCTCCCTATTAACAGGGGGCCAAGAGACCCAGTACTTC.

This clonotype has just a few counts. V usage is TRBV7-2 and J usage is TRBJ2-5, with 11 bases that match TRBD2. This CDR3 contains 16 residues. Per the germline V gene, CDR1 is SGHTA and CDR2 is FQGNSA. The J segment lost 6 bases and the V segment lost 0 bases, leaving 6 bases of the junction unmatched. The CDR3 sequence is CASSLATSGNLKTQYF. CDR3 in DNA: TGTGCCAGCAGCTTAGCGACTAGCGGGAACCTGAAGACCCAGTACTTC.

The chain carries TRBV5-6 and TRBJ2-7, with TRBD2 identical over 7 bases. This CDR3 is built from 15 residues. The V and J ends lost 0 bases and 6 bases, in that order; junction bases with no gene match: 9. Per the germline V gene, CDR1 is SGHDT and CDR2 is YYEEEE. The CDR3 DNA follows: TGTGCCAGCAGCTTGGTTGGCGGGAGTAGAAGCGAGCAGTACTTC. Protein sequence: CASSLVGGSRSEQYF.

In this sample, this clonotype turned up a few times. The V and J genes are TRBV4-1 and TRBJ1-2; no clear D. The CDR3 runs to 14 residues. Germline CDR1 is MGHRA and CDR2 is YSYEKL. Trimming left V 3 bases short and J 8 bases short, with 16 bases between. Here the CDR3 reads CASSHTEGLEGYTF. CDR3 bases: TGCGCCAGCAGCCACACCGAAGGGCTAGAAGGCTACACCTTC.

This clonotype turned up a few times. V usage is TRBV6-2 or TRBV6-3 and J usage is TRBJ2-1, with D uncertain. Trimming shortened V by 6 bases and J by 7 bases, and 10 bases separated the two germline ends. The CDR3 sequence is 12 residues long. Germline-derived CDR1 and CDR2 are MNHEY and SVGEGT. The CDR3 reads CASRKRWNEQFF. CDR3 bases: TGTGCCAGCAGGAAGCGATGGAATGAGCAGTTCTTC.

At least ten counts were recorded for this clonotype. The rearrangement joins TRBV7-2 to TRBJ2-1, with no clear D. Looked up from germline, CDR1 is SGHTA and CDR2 is FQGNSA. This CDR3 is built from 14 residues. Trimming pared 2 bases from V and 3 bases from J, leaving 8 bases between. CDR3 residues: CASSLLPNYNEQFF. The CDR3 coding sequence is TGTGCCAGCAGCTTATTACCGAACTACAATGAGCAGTTCTTC.

This clonotype occurred many times. The chain has TRBV9 and TRBJ1-2; 9 bases align to TRBD1. The CDR3 length is 18 residues. Germline loops: CDR1 SGDLS, CDR2 YYNGEE. After removal of 0 bases from V and 1 base from J, the junction contained 10 bases not matched to a gene. CDR3 protein: CASSVDQGTGTLNYGYTF. DNA of the CDR3: TGTGCCAGCAGCGTAGACCAAGGGACAGGGACCCTTAACTATGGCTACACCTTC.

This clonotype turned up a few times. The chain carries TRBV5-1 and TRBJ2-5; D call uncertain. The length of the CDR3 is 13 residues. Germline V gene lookup returns CDR1 SGHRS and CDR2 YFSETQ. Trimming removed 6 bases at V and 0 bases at J, with 9 bases between. This CDR3 is CASNYDNQETQYF. The DNA for the CDR3 is TGCGCCAGCAACTACGACAACCAAGAGACCCAGTACTTC.

This clonotype was seen more than once but under ten times. This chain joins TRBV5-1 and TRBJ2-7; D is unresolved. Trimming shortened V by 5 bases and J by 7 bases, and 16 bases separated the two germline ends. The CDR3 length is 13 residues. CDR1 SGHRS and CDR2 YFSETQ come from the germline V gene. The CDR3 loop is CASSTEWVGEQYF. The CDR3 DNA reads as TGCGCCAGCAGTACGGAATGGGTCGGGGAGCAGTACTTC. The full variable domain, completed using reference TRBV5-1 and TRBJ2-7, is KAGVTQTPRYLIKTRGQQVTLSCSPISGHRSVSWYQQTPGQGLQFLFEYFSETQRNKGNFPGRFSGRQFSNSRSEMNVSTLELGDSALYLCASSTEWVGEQYFGPGTRLTVT.

The V and J genes are TRBV7-6 and TRBJ2-5; a weak D match, TRBD1 (6 bases). Germline assignment: CDR1 SGHVS and CDR2 FNYEAQ. Trimming cost V 2 bases and J 4 bases, with 17 bases left between them. There are 16 residues in the CDR3. The CDR3, as DNA: TGTGCCAGCAGCTTACTTCACAGGGCAGTGGGAGAGACCCAGTACTTC. Protein sequence: CASSLLHRAVGETQYF.

Worth noting for this clonotype: A read error may explain this, as a much larger clone is one base away. The chain joins TRBV24-1 to TRBJ2-5; D might be TRBD1 or TRBD2, each matching 5 bases. Germline V lookup: CDR1 KGHDR, CDR2 SFDVKD. V was trimmed by 3 bases and J by 11 bases, leaving 18 bases between them. The CDR3 spans 14 residues. The CDR3 protein is CATSDPTRGNEQYF. The CDR3 nucleotides read TGTGCCACCAGTGATCCAACTCGGGGCAATGAGCAGTACTTC.

This clonotype showed up many times. The chain carries TRBV7-6 and TRBJ2-1; perhaps TRBD2 as D (6 bases). Germline loops: CDR1 SGHVS, CDR2 FNYEAQ. CDR3 size: 15 residues. The V end lost 0 bases, the J end lost 8 bases, and 14 bases lay between the germline ends. The CDR3 spells CASSLALTSIDEQFF. DNA for the CDR3: TGTGCCAGCAGCTTAGCGCTAACTAGCATCGATGAGCAGTTCTTC.

The chain carries TRBV12-3 or TRBV12-4 and TRBJ2-3; D is unclear. The CDR3 sequence is 15 residues long. Trimming removed 4 bases from V and 2 bases from J, with 13 bases in between. DNA for the CDR3: TGTGCCAGCAGTTATAAGGCCGAGATCACAGATACGCAGTATTTT. As protein: CASSYKAEITDTQYF.

This clonotype was seen at least ten times. The chain combines TRBV7-2 with TRBJ2-7; 8 bases align to TRBD1. This CDR3 comprises 15 residues. V lost 1 base to trimming and J lost 2 bases; unmatched junction nucleotides: 4. The germline V gene has CDR1 SGHTA and CDR2 FQGNSA. Here the CDR3 DNA reads TGTGCCAGCAGCTTAGAAGTGGACAGGGCCTACGAGCAGTACTTC. This gives the protein CASSLEVDRAYEQYF.

The chain links TRBV25-1 to TRBJ2-5; no clear D. There are 14 residues in the CDR3. The V end lost 2 bases, the J end lost 2 bases, and 9 bases lay between the germline ends. CDR1 is MGHDK and CDR2 is SYGVNS in the germline V gene. The CDR3 nucleotides read TGTGCCAGCAGTGAAGGCTGGGATCAAGAGACCCAGTACTTC. Encoded protein: CASSEGWDQETQYF. Full variable domain (rest looked up from reference TRBV25-1 and TRBJ2-5): EADIYQTPRYLVIGTGKKITLECSQTMGHDKMYWYQQDPGMELHLIHYSYGVNSTEKGDLSSESTVSRIRTEHFPLTLESARPSHTSQYLCASSEGWDQETQYFGPGTRLLVL.

J is TRBJ2-1 and V is TRBV20-1, with 7 bases aligning to TRBD2. Germline trimming cut 1 base from V and 0 bases from J; bases unmatched to any gene: 6. This CDR3 is built from 16 residues. The V gene's germline CDR1 is DFQATT and CDR2 SNEGSKA (reference sequence). Here the CDR3 DNA reads TGCAGTGCTAGAGTCCTAGCGGCCAGCTCCTACAATGAGCAGTTCTTC. As protein: CSARVLAASSYNEQFF.

This chain uses TRBV20-1 with TRBJ1-1; D gene uncertain. In germline, CDR1 is DFQATT, CDR2 SNEGSKA (reference sequence). The length of the CDR3 is 11 residues. V was clipped by 2 bases and J by 3 bases, with 4 bases between them. The CDR3 loop reads CSARLDTEAFF. Written as DNA, the CDR3 is TGCAGTGCTAGATTGGACACTGAAGCTTTCTTT.

The chain combines TRBV9 with TRBJ1-2; D is unclear. The V gene lost 6 bases and the J gene lost 2 bases, with 14 bases spanning the gap. This CDR3 has 14 residues. Germline V gene sequence: CDR1 SGDLS, CDR2 YYNGEE. This CDR3 is CASTLQTGNYGYTF. The DNA for the CDR3 is TGTGCCAGCACCTTACAGACGGGGAACTATGGCTACACCTTC.

The rearrangement links TRBV10-1 to TRBJ2-1; 9 nucleotides align to TRBD2. The CDR3 totals 17 residues. Looked up from germline, CDR1 is WNHNN and CDR2 is SYGVQD (reference sequence). The V gene end was trimmed by 4 bases and the J gene end by 8 bases; junction bases not matched to a gene: 15. CDR3 protein: CASSGSPGSGSMDEQFF. As DNA, the CDR3 is TGCGCCAGCAGTGGATCCCCTGGTAGCGGGAGCATGGATGAGCAGTTCTTC.

The J gene is TRBJ2-1, the V gene TRBV11-2, with a possible D match to TRBD2 (7 bases). CDR1 is SGHAT and CDR2 is FQNNGV in the germline V gene. V dropped 5 bases and J dropped 5 bases, with 16 bases sitting between them. CDR3 length: 15 amino acids. The CDR3 DNA reads as TGTGCCAGCAGCGTCAGGGGAGGGTCCCACAATGAGCAGTTCTTC. Translating gives CASSVRGGSHNEQFF. Full variable domain (rest looked up from reference TRBV11-2 and TRBJ2-1): EAGVAQSPRYKIIEKRQSVAFWCNPISGHATLYWYQQILGQGPKLLIQFQNNGVVDDSQLPKDRFSAERLKGVDSTLKIQPAKLEDSAVYLCASSVRGGSHNEQFFGPGTRLTVL.

V and J are TRBV9 and TRBJ2-7; tentatively, D is TRBD2 (6 bases). Germline CDR1 SGDLS, CDR2 YYNGEE. The CDR3 has 16 residues. V dropped 0 bases and J dropped 7 bases, with 20 bases sitting between them. The CDR3 nucleotides read TGTGCCAGCAGCGTAGCTAATGGCGGGGCCTACAATGAGCAGTACTTC. Protein sequence: CASSVANGGAYNEQYF. The variable domain in full, completed from reference TRBV9 and TRBJ2-7, reads DSGVTQTPKHLITATGQRVTLRCSPRSGDLSVYWYQQSLDQGLQFLIQYYNGEERAKGNILERFSAQQFPDLHSELNLSSLELGDSALYFCASSVANGGAYNEQYFGPGTRLTVT.

The table lists this clonotype with a few counts. J is TRBJ2-7 and V is TRBV6-5; D is unresolved. Germline values: CDR1 MNHEY, CDR2 SVGAGI. The CDR3 spans 15 residues. Between the trimmed V and J ends, which lost 0 bases and 2 bases, there was a span of 11 bases. CDR3 sequence: CASSYSPETPYEQYF. DNA of the CDR3: TGTGCCAGCAGTTACTCTCCCGAGACACCCTACGAGCAGTACTTC.

This clonotype was observed a few times. A read error is possible here, since a much larger clone lies one base away. V usage is TRBV6-6 and J usage is TRBJ2-1; D may match TRBD1 or TRBD2 (6 bases each). Germline V CDR1 and CDR2: MNHNY, SVGAGI (reference sequence). V lost 6 bases and J lost 9, with 15 bases in between. The CDR3 length is 13 residues. CDR3 sequence: CASRLQQGGEQFF. The CDR3 region has the DNA TGTGCCAGCAGGTTACAACAGGGAGGTGAGCAGTTCTTC.

Many counts were recorded for this clonotype. The rearrangement links TRBV7-2 to TRBJ1-5; D remains ambiguous. V was pared by 5 bases and J by 2 bases, with 10 bases between. From germline, CDR1 is SGHTA and CDR2 FQGNSA. The CDR3 runs to 14 residues. CDR3 sequence (DNA): TGTGCCAGCAGCCAGACTGGTGGCAATCAGCCCCAGCATTTT. Translating it yields CASSQTGGNQPQHF.

This clonotype is a singleton in its sample. The chain has TRBV2 and TRBJ2-4, with D tentatively TRBD1 (6 bases). The CDR3 covers 12 residues. Trimming removed 1 base from V and 13 bases from J, with 11 bases in between. The germline V gene encodes CDR1 SNHLY and CDR2 FYNNEI. Here the CDR3 reads CASSEGQGRQYF. The CDR3 bases are TGTGCCAGCAGTGAAGGGCAGGGGCGGCAGTACTTC.